The clone carrying this T cell receptor beta chain was observed a few times. The target antigen is unknown. It was via CD45RO/CCR7/CD25/CD127/CD95/CD27 that CD4+ naive, central memory, regulatory and stem cell-like memory cells were sorted. These data come from a study of beta chain features in type 1 diabetes. The study, taken as a whole, reports: There was a moderate but significant shortening of TCRB CDR3s in all four CD4+ subsets of Type 1 diabetes patients. A closer apparent resemblance between naive, central memory and Treg TCRB repertoires was seen in patients than in healthy donors. Cells with high TCR expression could be over-represented when cDNA is sequenced.

CDR3 size: 14 residues. In germline, CDR1 is PRHDT, CDR2 FYEKMQ (reference sequence). Losses at the gene ends were 4 bases for V and 2 bases for J; bases not matched to a gene: 5. Expressed TCRB transcripts got sequenced, as all isolated RNA was reverse transcribed. Assay: immunoSEQ multiplex PCR; the TCRdb copy retains only in-frame clones and omits some. The sample has some 660,000 clones, more than 13% seen once. The chain is built from TRBV13 and TRBJ2-7, with TRBD2 identical over 7 bases. The material sequenced was naive CD4+ T cells from blood. The clonotype comes from a man younger than 30 with type 1 diabetes. CDR3 sequence reads: CASSSWGGTYEQYF. Here the CDR3 DNA reads TGTGCCAGCAGCTCCTGGGGGGGAACCTACGAGCAGTACTTC.